These 23 T cell receptor beta chains originate from one sample sequenced in a study of patients and donors after allogeneic stem cell transplantation. TCRdb reanalysed the RT-PCR reads using MiXCR and keeps one entry per CDR3 protein. The sample consists of about a million distinct CDR3 sequences, roughly 18% of them appearing once. The sequenced sample consisted of blood, either unsorted or a sorted T cell fraction (not recorded which). These receptors were obtained from a human donor who was either an allogeneic HSCT recipient or a stem cell or donor lymphocyte infusion donor (not recorded which). It is not recorded whose cells these are; they may come from a transplant donor.

This clonotype occurred many times. The rearrangement links TRBV3-1 to TRBJ1-5; a possible D gene is TRBD1 (5 bases). Trimming took off 1 base at V and 7 bases at J, with 5 bases between the two ends. The CDR3 contains 12 residues. CDR1 and CDR2 from the germline V gene are LGHDT and YNNKEL (reference sequence). CDR3 DNA sequence: TGTGCCAGCAGCCAAGCAGGGCAGCCCCAGCATTTT. Translated, it gives CASSQAGQPQHF. Combining the CDR3 with reference TRBV3-1 and TRBJ1-5 gives the whole variable domain DTAVSQTPKYLVTQMGNDKSIKCEQNLGHDTMYWYKQDSKKFLKIMFSYNNKELIINETVPNRFSPKSPDKAHLNLHINSLELGDSAVYFCASSQAGQPQHFGDGTRLSIL.

The CDR3 loop reads CASRPSGTGGPGANVLTF. The CDR3 DNA reads TGTGCCAGCAGACCCTCCGGGACAGGGGGGCCCGGGGCCAACGTCCTGACTTTC. The gene calls are TRBV4-2 and TRBJ2-6; 11 positions match TRBD1. J lost 4 bases, V lost 6 bases, and 11 bases had no gene match. Germline V lookup: CDR1 LGHNA, CDR2 YNFKEQ. This CDR3 spans 18 amino acids.

This clonotype was detected a few times. J is TRBJ2-2 and V is TRBV3-1, with D possibly TRBD2 on 6 matching bases. This CDR3 contains 15 residues. V lost 5 bases, J lost 3 bases, and 13 bases lay in between. Germline CDR1 reads LGHDT; CDR2 reads YNNKEL (reference sequence). CDR3 residues: CASSSPWGDTGELFF. CDR3 in DNA: TGTGCCAGCAGCTCTCCATGGGGGGACACCGGGGAGCTGTTTTTT.

This clonotype was seen only a few times. The chain has TRBV7-9 and TRBJ1-1, with 8 bases identical to TRBD1. Germline loops: CDR1 SEHNR, CDR2 FQNEAQ (reference sequence). The CDR3 consists of 15 residues. V lost 0 bases, J lost 3 bases, and 3 bases stayed unmatched. The CDR3 loop reads CASSLAQGADTEAFF. CDR3 sequence (DNA): TGTGCCAGCAGCTTAGCGCAGGGGGCGGACACTGAAGCTTTCTTT.

The chain recombines TRBV20-1 with TRBJ2-7; 8 bases align to TRBD2. The CDR3 totals 13 residues. The trim removed 5 bases at V and 3 bases at J, leaving 6 bases unmatched. Germline CDR1 reads DFQATT; CDR2 reads SNEGSKA (reference sequence). The CDR3: CSAALAGRYEQYF. CDR3 DNA: TGCAGTGCTGCCCTAGCGGGCCGCTACGAGCAGTACTTC.

This clonotype was seen a handful of times. The genes are TRBV9 and TRBJ2-3; 11 bases align to TRBD2. CDR3 length equals 17 residues. After removal of 1 base from V and 3 bases from J, the junction contained 7 bases not matched to a gene. Germline V CDR1 and CDR2: SGDLS, YYNGEE. CDR3 amino acids: CASSVNPVAGGTDTQYF. The CDR3 DNA reads TGTGCCAGCAGCGTAAACCCAGTAGCGGGGGGGACAGATACGCAGTATTTT.

This clonotype was detected a few times. The V gene is TRBV10-3, the J gene TRBJ1-6, with 7 bases fitting TRBD1. Trimming took 5 bases from V and 0 from J; bases not matched to a gene: 7. Per germline, CDR1 ENHRY and CDR2 SYGVKD. There are 17 residues in the CDR3. The CDR3 DNA reads TGTGCCATCAGTTCCGGGACAGTGAGCTCCTATAATTCACCCCTCCACTTT. This gives the protein CAISSGTVSSYNSPLHF.

This chain connects TRBV12-3 or TRBV12-4 to TRBJ1-3, with D perhaps TRBD1 (6 bases). V shed 6 bases and J shed 3 bases, with 18 bases lying between them. CDR3 length equals 16 residues. CDR3 DNA: TGTGCCAGCAGAGCTGCGGGGTTCAGGGGTGGAAACACCATATATTTT. Translating gives CASRAAGFRGGNTIYF.

In its sample, this clonotype was seen many times. The V gene is TRBV4-3, the J gene TRBJ2-7, with D unresolved. The CDR3 runs to 13 residues. Trimming removed 1 base at V and 6 bases at J, with 10 bases between. Looked up from germline, CDR1 is LGHNA and CDR2 is YSLEER. The CDR3 spells CASSQGFSSEQYF. Written as DNA, the CDR3 is TGCGCCAGCAGCCAAGGGTTTTCGAGCGAGCAGTACTTC.

This clonotype has only a few counts. This sequence joins TRBV20-1 and TRBJ2-1; 9 nucleotides agree with TRBD2. The CDR3 spans 15 residues. CDR1 and CDR2 from the germline V gene are DFQATT and SNEGSKA (reference sequence). Trimming took 6 bases from V and 10 from J; bases not matched to a gene: 16. For the CDR3, the DNA is TGCAGTGCAACACTAGCGGGCGACCATACGGGCGAGCAGTTCTTC. As protein: CSATLAGDHTGEQFF.

This clonotype occurred a few times. The chain employs TRBV5-1 and TRBJ1-2, with D uncertain. The V end was cut by 5 bases, the J end by 4 bases, with 9 bases between. The CDR3 extends over 12 amino acids. Germline lookup yields CDR1 SGHRS and CDR2 YFSETQ. The CDR3 DNA reads TGCGCCAGCAGTATACCGTCCTATGGCTACACCTTC. Protein: CASSIPSYGYTF.

At least ten counts were recorded for this clonotype. The gene calls are TRBV12-3 or TRBV12-4 and TRBJ1-1; D unresolved. This CDR3 comprises 12 residues. V was cut by 5 bases and J by 0 bases, with 4 bases left in between. The CDR3 loop reads CASSIMNTEAFF. In DNA, the CDR3 is TGTGCCAGCAGTATCATGAACACTGAAGCTTTCTTT.

This chain connects TRBV5-4 to TRBJ1-5; D uncertain. Trimming took 5 bases from V and 2 from J, leaving 11 bases between them. This CDR3 is 14 amino acids long. CDR1 and CDR2 from the germline V gene are SGHNT and YYREEE (reference sequence). The CDR3 is CASRLEKGNQPQHF. CDR3 coding DNA: TGTGCCAGCAGGCTGGAGAAGGGCAATCAGCCCCAGCATTTT.

In its sample, this clonotype was seen a few times. The rearrangement links TRBV12-3 or TRBV12-4 to TRBJ2-3; weak D call: TRBD2 (5 bases). This CDR3 is 15 amino acids long. V was clipped by 7 bases and J by 3 bases, with 17 bases between them. The CDR3 loop reads CASILTGLDTDTQYF. DNA for the CDR3: TGTGCCAGCATTCTAACGGGGTTGGATACAGATACGCAGTATTTT.

The CDR3 nucleotides are TGTGCCAGCAGCGTAGGATTAAGGGGGCCGGGGACTAGTCCCACAGATACGCAGTATTTT. Its translation: CASSVGLRGPGTSPTDTQYF. The genes are TRBV9 and TRBJ2-3; D is perhaps TRBD2 (8 bases). CDR1 is SGDLS and CDR2 is YYNGEE in the germline V gene. Trimming took 0 bases from V and 2 from J, leaving 25 bases between them. The CDR3 has 20 residues.

This clonotype came up a few times. The J gene is TRBJ2-1, the V gene TRBV7-3, with 10 nucleotides matching TRBD2. The junction had 10 bases not matched to a gene; V was cut back by 5 bases and J by 12 bases. The CDR3 is 14 residues long. From germline, CDR1 is SGHTA and CDR2 FQGTGA. The CDR3: CASSLSSGSSWQFF. The CDR3 DNA follows: TGTGCCAGCAGCCTATCTAGCGGGAGTAGTTGGCAGTTCTTC.

CDR3 region: CASLIERRTEAFF. The CDR3 DNA is TGTGCCAGCCTCATAGAACGGAGGACTGAAGCTTTCTTT. This chain joins TRBV2 and TRBJ1-1; D not resolved. Germline V gene sequence: CDR1 SNHLY, CDR2 FYNNEI. The V end lost 8 bases, the J end lost 5 bases, and 15 bases lay between the germline ends. CDR3 length: 13 residues.

A few counts support this clonotype. V usage is TRBV28 and J usage is TRBJ2-5; possibly TRBD1 for D (6 bases). This CDR3 is 15 amino acids long. Germline-derived CDR1 and CDR2 are MDHEN and SYDVKM. V was pared by 4 bases and J by 5 bases, with 17 bases between. The CDR3 bases are TGTGCCAGCAGTTCCTGGCAGGGGCAAAAGGAGACCCAGTACTTC. It translates to CASSSWQGQKETQYF.

V is TRBV5-1 and J is TRBJ2-1, with D perhaps TRBD1 (5 bases). V was pared by 1 base and J by 0 bases, with 11 bases between. The CDR3 has 16 amino acids. CDR1 SGHRS and CDR2 YFSETQ come from the germline V gene. CDR3 sequence (DNA): TGCGCCAGCAGCTTGAGGGGCCAGGTCTCCTACAATGAGCAGTTCTTC. The encoded protein is CASSLRGQVSYNEQFF.

V usage is TRBV7-2 and J usage is TRBJ2-7, with D perhaps TRBD2 (6 bases). This CDR3 contains 16 residues. Germline V lookup: CDR1 SGHTA, CDR2 FQGNSA. The V end lost 5 bases, the J end lost 0 bases, and 17 bases lay between the germline ends. The CDR3 coding sequence is TGTGCCAGCAGCCCCGGCCCGGCGGGGAGCTCCTACGAGCAGTACTTC. It encodes CASSPGPAGSSYEQYF.

This rearrangement joins TRBV27 to TRBJ2-1; 7 nucleotides match TRBD2. This CDR3 contains 16 residues. J gave up 6 bases and V 5 bases, and 13 bases lay outside the gene matches. From germline, CDR1 is MNHEY and CDR2 SMNVEV (reference sequence). DNA of the CDR3: TGTGCCAGCAGTAACCCCCCGGGAGGAGGGGTCAATGAGCAGTTCTTC. Its protein product is CASSNPPGGGVNEQFF.

This clonotype came up many times. The rearrangement links TRBV12-3 or TRBV12-4 to TRBJ1-2; no reliable D call. V was clipped by 6 bases and J by 8 bases, with 13 bases between them. The CDR3 consists of 12 residues. The CDR3 coding sequence is TGTGCCAGCAGCCCGCCGATTCAGGGCTACACCTTC. Its protein is CASSPPIQGYTF.

There are a few counts of this clonotype. The gene calls are TRBV4-3 and TRBJ1-2; D perhaps matches TRBD1 (5 bases). Trimming stripped 2 bases from V and 3 bases from J, with 13 bases between. Per the germline V gene, CDR1 is LGHNA and CDR2 is YSLEER. The length of the CDR3 is 15 residues. Here the CDR3 DNA reads TGCGCCAGCAGCCAAACTTTGGCGGGGGACTATGGCTACACCTTC. Translating gives CASSQTLAGDYGYTF.